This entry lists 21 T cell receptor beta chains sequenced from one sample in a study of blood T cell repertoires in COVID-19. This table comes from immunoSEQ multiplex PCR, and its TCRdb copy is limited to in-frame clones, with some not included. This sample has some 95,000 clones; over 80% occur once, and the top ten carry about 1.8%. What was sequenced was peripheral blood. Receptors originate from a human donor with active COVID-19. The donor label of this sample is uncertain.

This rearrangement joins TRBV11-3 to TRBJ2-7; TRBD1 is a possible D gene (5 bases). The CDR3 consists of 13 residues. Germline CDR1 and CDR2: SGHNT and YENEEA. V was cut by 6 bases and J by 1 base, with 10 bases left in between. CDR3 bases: TGTGCCAGCAGTCCCACAGGATCCTACGAGCAGTACTTC. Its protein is CASSPTGSYEQYF. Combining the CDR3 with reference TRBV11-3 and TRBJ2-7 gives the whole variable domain EAGVVQSPRYKIIEKKQPVAFWCNPISGHNTLYWYLQNLGQGPELLIRYENEEAVDDSQLPKDRFSAERLKGVDSTLKIQPAELGDSAVYLCASSPTGSYEQYFGPGTRLTVT.

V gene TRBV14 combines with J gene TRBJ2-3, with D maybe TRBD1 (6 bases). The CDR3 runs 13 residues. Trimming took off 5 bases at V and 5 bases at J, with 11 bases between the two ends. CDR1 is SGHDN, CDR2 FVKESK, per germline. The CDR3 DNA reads TGTGCCAGCAGCTTTCAGGGGAGAGATACGCAGTATTTT. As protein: CASSFQGRDTQYF.

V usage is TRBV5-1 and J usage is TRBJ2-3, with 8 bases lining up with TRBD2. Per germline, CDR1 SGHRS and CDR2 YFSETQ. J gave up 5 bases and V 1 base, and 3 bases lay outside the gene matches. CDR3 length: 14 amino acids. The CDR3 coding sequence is TGCGCCAGCAGCTTGAACGGGGGGGAAGATACGCAGTATTTT. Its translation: CASSLNGGEDTQYF.

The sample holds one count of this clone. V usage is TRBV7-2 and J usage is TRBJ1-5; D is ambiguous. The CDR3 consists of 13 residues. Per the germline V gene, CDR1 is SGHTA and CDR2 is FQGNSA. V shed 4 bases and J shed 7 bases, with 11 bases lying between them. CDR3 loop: CASSSGQLQPQHF. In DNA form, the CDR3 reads TGTGCCAGCAGCTCTGGGCAGTTGCAGCCCCAGCATTTT.

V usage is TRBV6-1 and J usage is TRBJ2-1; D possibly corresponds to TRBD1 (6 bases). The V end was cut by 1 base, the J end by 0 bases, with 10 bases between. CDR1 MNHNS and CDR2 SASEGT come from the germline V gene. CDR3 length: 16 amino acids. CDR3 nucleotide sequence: TGTGCCAGCAGTGAAGTACAGGGAAGCTCCTACAATGAGCAGTTCTTC. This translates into CASSEVQGSSYNEQFF.

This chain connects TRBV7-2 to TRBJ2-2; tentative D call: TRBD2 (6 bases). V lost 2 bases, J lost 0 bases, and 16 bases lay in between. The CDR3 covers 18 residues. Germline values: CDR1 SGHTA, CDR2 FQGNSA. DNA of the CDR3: TGTGCCAGCAGCTTAAGCGTCAGTCGACTAGCGAACACCGGGGAGCTGTTTTTT. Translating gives CASSLSVSRLANTGELFF.

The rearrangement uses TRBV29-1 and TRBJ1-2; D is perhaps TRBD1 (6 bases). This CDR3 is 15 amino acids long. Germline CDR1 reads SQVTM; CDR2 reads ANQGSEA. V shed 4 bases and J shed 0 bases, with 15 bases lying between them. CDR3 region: CSVGLGGGANYGYTF. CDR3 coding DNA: TGCAGCGTTGGGCTCGGGGGGGGCGCTAACTATGGCTACACCTTC.

This CDR3 is CSVAASIYGYTF. CDR3 nucleotide sequence: TGCAGCGTTGCCGCAAGCATATATGGCTACACCTTC. The V and J genes are TRBV29-1 and TRBJ1-2, with unresolved D. CDR3 size: 12 residues. Germline CDR1 and CDR2: SQVTM and ANQGSEA. Trimming shortened V by 4 bases and J by 5 bases, and 11 bases separated the two germline ends.

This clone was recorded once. CDR3 residues: CSVELAEQGNRYEQFF. The CDR3 DNA reads as TGCAGCGTTGAGCTGGCCGAACAGGGGAATCGATATGAGCAGTTCTTC. The chain links TRBV29-1 to TRBJ2-1; 7 nucleotides align to TRBD1. Germline V gives CDR1 SQVTM, CDR2 ANQGSEA. This CDR3 is 16 amino acids long. V was clipped by 3 bases and J by 8 bases; unmatched bases: 16.

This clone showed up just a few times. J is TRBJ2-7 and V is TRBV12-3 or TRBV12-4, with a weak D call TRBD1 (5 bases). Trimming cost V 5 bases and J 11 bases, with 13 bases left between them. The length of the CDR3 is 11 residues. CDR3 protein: CASSALGVKYF. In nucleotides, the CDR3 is TGTGCCAGCAGTGCCCTAGGGGTTAAGTACTTC.

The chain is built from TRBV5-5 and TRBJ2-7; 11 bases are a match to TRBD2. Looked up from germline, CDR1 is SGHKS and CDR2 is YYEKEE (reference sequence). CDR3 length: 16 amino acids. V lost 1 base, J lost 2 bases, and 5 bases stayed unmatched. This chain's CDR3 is CASSLTSGGETYEQYF. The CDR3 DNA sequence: TGTGCCAGCAGCTTGACTAGCGGGGGTGAGACCTACGAGCAGTACTTC. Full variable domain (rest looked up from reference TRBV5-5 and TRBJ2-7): DAGVTQSPTHLIKTRGQQVTLRCSPISGHKSVSWYQQVLGQGPQFIFQYYEKEERGRGNFPDRFSARQFPNYSSELNVNALLLGDSALYLCASSLTSGGETYEQYFGPGTRLTVT.

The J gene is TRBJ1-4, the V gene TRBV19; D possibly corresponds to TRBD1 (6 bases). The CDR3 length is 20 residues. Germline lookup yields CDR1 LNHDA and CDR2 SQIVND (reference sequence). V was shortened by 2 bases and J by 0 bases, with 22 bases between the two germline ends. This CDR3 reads CASSILWPGTTLATNEKLFF. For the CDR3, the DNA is TGTGCCAGTAGTATACTATGGCCGGGGACAACCTTAGCAACTAATGAAAAACTGTTTTTT.

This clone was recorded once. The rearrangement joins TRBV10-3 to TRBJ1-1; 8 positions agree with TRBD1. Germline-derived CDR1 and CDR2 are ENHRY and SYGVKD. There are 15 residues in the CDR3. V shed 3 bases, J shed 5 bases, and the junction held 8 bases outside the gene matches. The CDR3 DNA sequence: TGTGCCATCAGTGACCACGACAGGGGAGGGACTGAAGCTTTCTTT. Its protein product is CAISDHDRGGTEAFF.

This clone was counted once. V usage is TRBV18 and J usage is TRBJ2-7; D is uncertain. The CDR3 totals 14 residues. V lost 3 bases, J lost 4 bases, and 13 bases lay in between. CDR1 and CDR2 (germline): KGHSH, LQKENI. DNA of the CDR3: TGTGCCAGCTCACCCGAGACAACATGGTACGAGCAGTACTTC. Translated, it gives CASSPETTWYEQYF.

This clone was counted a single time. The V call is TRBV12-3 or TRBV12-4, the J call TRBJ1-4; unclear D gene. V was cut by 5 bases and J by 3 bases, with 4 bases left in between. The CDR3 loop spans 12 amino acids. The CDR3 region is CASSPANEKLFF. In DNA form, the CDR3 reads TGTGCCAGCAGTCCTGCTAATGAAAAACTGTTTTTT.

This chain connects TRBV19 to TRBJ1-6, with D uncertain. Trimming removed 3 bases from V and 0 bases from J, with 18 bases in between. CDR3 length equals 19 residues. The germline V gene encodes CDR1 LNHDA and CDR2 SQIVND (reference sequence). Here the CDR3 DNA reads TGTGCCAGTAGTATCTACGGGGAAGGGCTGAGCTCCTATAATTCACCCCTCCACTTT. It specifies CASSIYGEGLSSYNSPLHF.

The CDR3 region is CASSPELDTEAFF. The CDR3 DNA sequence: TGTGCCAGCTCACCTGAACTGGACACTGAAGCTTTCTTT. The genes are TRBV18 and TRBJ1-1, with unresolved D. Germline-derived CDR1 and CDR2 are KGHSH and LQKENI. The CDR3 extends over 13 amino acids. V gave up 3 bases and J gave up 3 bases, with 8 bases separating them.

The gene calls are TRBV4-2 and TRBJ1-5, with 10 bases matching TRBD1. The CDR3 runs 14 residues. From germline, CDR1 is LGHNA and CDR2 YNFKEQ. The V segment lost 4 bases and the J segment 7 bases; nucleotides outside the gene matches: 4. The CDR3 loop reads CASSLGQGRQPQHF. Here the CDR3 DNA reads TGTGCCAGCAGCCTGGGACAGGGGCGGCAGCCCCAGCATTTT.

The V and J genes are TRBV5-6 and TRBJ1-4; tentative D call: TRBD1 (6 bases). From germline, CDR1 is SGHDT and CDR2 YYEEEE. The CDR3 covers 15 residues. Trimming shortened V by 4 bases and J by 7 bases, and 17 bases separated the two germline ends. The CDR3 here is CASSGHPGTLEKLFF. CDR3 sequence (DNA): TGTGCCAGCAGCGGACACCCCGGGACACTTGAAAAACTGTTTTTT.

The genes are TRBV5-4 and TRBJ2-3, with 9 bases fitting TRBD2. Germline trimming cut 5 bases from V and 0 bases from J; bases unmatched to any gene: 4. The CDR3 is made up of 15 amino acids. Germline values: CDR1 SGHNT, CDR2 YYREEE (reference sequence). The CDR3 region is CASRSLAGSTDTQYF. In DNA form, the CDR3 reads TGTGCCAGCAGGTCCCTAGCGGGAAGCACAGATACGCAGTATTTT. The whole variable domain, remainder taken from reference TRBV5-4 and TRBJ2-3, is ETGVTQSPTHLIKTRGQQVTLRCSSQSGHNTVSWYQQALGQGPQFIFQYYREEENGRGNFPPRFSGLQFPNYSSELNVNALELDDSALYLCASRSLAGSTDTQYFGPGTRLTVL.

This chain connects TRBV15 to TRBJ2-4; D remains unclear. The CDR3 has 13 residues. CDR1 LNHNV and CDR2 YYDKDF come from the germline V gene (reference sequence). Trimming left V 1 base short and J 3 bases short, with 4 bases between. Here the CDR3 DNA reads TGTGCCACCAGCAGAGTAAACAAAAACATTCAGTACTTC. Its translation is CATSRVNKNIQYF. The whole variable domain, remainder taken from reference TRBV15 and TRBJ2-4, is DAMVIQNPRYQVTQFGKPVTLSCSQTLNHNVMYWYQQKSSQAPKLLFHYYDKDFNNEADTPDNFQSRRPNTSFCFLDIRSPGLGDTAMYLCATSRVNKNIQYFGAGTRLSVL.